These T cell receptor beta chains were read from a single sample in a study of cytomegalovirus exposure and HLA in healthy donors. Measured with immunoSEQ multiplex PCR; TCRdb has only the in-frame clones, and not every one. The table lists 100,000 or so clones, about 81% of them singletons. The sample taken for sequencing was PBMCs. The receptors stem from a man aged 40-50 years in good health and CMV-seronegative. The CDR3 runs from the conserved cysteine through the conserved F or W. D genes are given only for firm matches. Some rows have no size entry. The others give once, few or many, or a class for an expanded clone.

-	TRBD1	TRBJ2-7	TRBV4-1	CASSFTGGYEQYF	TGCGCCAGCAGCTTTACAGGGGGCTACGAGCAGTACTTC
-	TRBD2	TRBJ2-7	TRBV29-1	CSARTSGGGSSYEQYF	TGCAGCGCGAGGACTAGCGGGGGGGGAAGCTCCTACGAGCAGTACTTC
-	-	TRBJ2-3	TRBV20-1	CSARQGDTQYF	TGCAGTGCTAGACAGGGAGATACGCAGTATTTT
-	-	TRBJ1-3	TRBV29-1	CSCREGSGNTIYF	TGCAGCTGTCGCGAGGGCTCTGGAAACACCATATATTTT
-	TRBD2	TRBJ2-5	TRBV9	CASSGTSGGETQYF	TGTGCCAGCAGCGGCACTAGCGGGGGAGAGACCCAGTACTTC
once	-	TRBJ1-1	TRBV27	CASSLFKTGVSLNTEAFF	TGTGCCAGCAGTTTATTCAAGACAGGAGTATCTCTGAACACTGAAGCTTTCTTT
few	TRBD2	TRBJ2-5	TRBV5-1	CASSPGASGGGETQYF	TGCGCCAGCAGCCCTGGTGCTAGCGGGGGGGGAGAGACCCAGTACTTC
few	-	TRBJ1-5	TRBV2	CASSPRTANQPQHF	TGTGCCAGCAGCCCCCGGACTGCTAATCAGCCCCAGCATTTT
few	TRBD1	TRBJ2-7	TRBV7-2	CASSRRTGVEQYF	TGTGCCAGCAGTCGTAGGACAGGGGTCGAGCAGTACTTC
few	-	TRBJ2-7	TRBV29-1	CSVLPGQTNSYEQYF	TGCAGCGTCCTACCGGGACAAACAAACTCCTACGAGCAGTACTTC
-	TRBD1	TRBJ1-2	TRBV9	CASSVAGGQGSGYTF	TGTGCCAGCAGCGTAGCAGGAGGACAGGGTTCTGGCTACACCTTC
-	-	TRBJ2-3	TRBV6-7	CANHRPPPPDTQYF	TGTGCCAACCACAGGCCACCCCCTCCAGATACGCAGTATTTT
-	-	TRBJ1-2	TRBV7-2	CASSRARGANYGYTF	TGTGCCAGCAGCCGGGCCCGGGGAGCTAACTATGGCTACACCTTC
-	TRBD1	TRBJ2-7	TRBV4-1	CASSLDRDRSSYEQYF	TGCGCCAGCAGCCTAGATAGGGACAGGAGCTCCTACGAGCAGTACTTC
-	-	TRBJ1-2	TRBV7-9	CASSSWATYGYTF	TGTGCCAGCAGCTCTTGGGCTACCTATGGCTACACCTTC
-	TRBD1	TRBJ2-5	TRBV25-1	CASSTTGMYQETQYF	TGTGCCAGCAGTACGACAGGGATGTACCAAGAGACCCAGTACTTC
-	-	TRBJ1-1	TRBV9	CASAVSPKDTEAFF	TGTGCCAGCGCCGTTAGCCCTAAAGACACTGAAGCTTTCTTT
-	-	TRBJ2-1	TRBV28	CASRGGSYNEQFF	TGTGCCAGCAGAGGGGGCTCCTACAATGAGCAGTTCTTC
few	-	TRBJ2-3	TRBV15	CATSRDRQGGTDTQYF	TGTGCCACCAGCAGAGACCGGCAGGGTGGAACAGATACGCAGTATTTT
few	TRBD2	TRBJ2-3	TRBV5-1	CASSSQTSGTQYF	TGCGCCAGCAGCTCGCAGACTAGCGGGACGCAGTATTTT
-	-	TRBJ1-1	TRBV11-3	CASSPGQGITEAFF	TGTGCCAGCAGCCCCGGTCAGGGCATCACTGAAGCTTTCTTT
-	TRBD1	TRBJ1-5	TRBV2	CASSLRTGGNQPQHF	TGTGCCAGCAGTTTACGGACAGGGGGTAATCAGCCCCAGCATTTT
-	TRBD1	TRBJ1-5	TRBV6-1	CASSGTGIGNQPQHF	TGTGCCAGCAGCGGGACAGGGATCGGAAATCAGCCCCAGCATTTT
-	TRBD1	TRBJ2-7	TRBV19	CASSPVQGVPYEQYF	TGTGCCAGTAGTCCCGTACAGGGGGTTCCCTACGAGCAGTACTTC
-	TRBD1	TRBJ2-7	TRBV28	CASSTGGPRYEQYF	TGTGCCAGCAGTACAGGGGGCCCACGCTACGAGCAGTACTTC
once	-	TRBJ1-1	TRBV4-2	CASSQVGVNTEAFF	TGTGCCAGCAGCCAAGTAGGGGTGAACACTGAAGCTTTCTTT
-	-	TRBJ1-5	TRBV10-3	CATQDLNQPQHF	TGTGCCACGCAGGATCTCAATCAGCCCCAGCATTTT
-	TRBD2	TRBJ2-7	TRBV10-3	CAIHSGGGSYEQYF	TGTGCCATCCACTCCGGGGGGGGCTCCTACGAGCAGTACTTC
-	-	TRBJ1-1	TRBV28	CASSLGLRQAFF	TGTGCCAGCAGTTTGGGCCTACGCCAAGCTTTCTTT
-	-	TRBJ2-6	TRBV29-1	CSVKTGAGANVLTF	TGCAGCGTTAAGACAGGCGCTGGGGCCAACGTCCTGACTTTC
-	-	TRBJ2-5	TRBV5-1	CASSPLSGETQYF	TGCGCCAGCTCGCCACTTAGCGGAGAGACCCAGTACTTC
few	TRBD1	TRBJ1-4	TRBV7-8	CASSLWAGGREKLFF	TGTGCCAGCAGCTTATGGGCAGGGGGCAGAGAAAAACTGTTTTTT
-	TRBD1	TRBJ2-7	TRBV4-3	CASSQIRDSMSYEQYF	TGCGCCAGCAGCCAAATCCGGGACAGTATGTCCTACGAGCAGTACTTC
-	TRBD1	TRBJ1-5	TRBV7-9	CASSQGQGGIGRAQHF	TGTGCCAGCAGCCAAGGCCAGGGGGGGATCGGGAGGGCCCAGCATTTT
-	TRBD1	TRBJ1-6	TRBV18	CASSRTGDRGSPLHF	TGTGCCAGCTCACGGACAGGGGATAGGGGTTCACCCCTCCACTTT
-	-	TRBJ1-1	TRBV6-5	CASSSSRGNTEAFF	TGTGCCAGCAGTTCCTCCAGGGGGAACACTGAAGCTTTCTTT
-	TRBD1	TRBJ2-5	TRBV5-8	CASSETGTGEGETQYF	TGTGCCAGCAGCGAGACAGGGACAGGCGAAGGGGAGACCCAGTACTTC
-	TRBD1	TRBJ2-1	TRBV19	CASSLTGTGSYNEQFF	TGTGCCAGTAGCCTAACCGGGACAGGCTCCTACAATGAGCAGTTCTTC
-	-	TRBJ1-1	TRBV5-6	CASSLDLGEVNTEAFF	TGTGCCAGCAGCTTGGATCTCGGTGAGGTGAACACTGAAGCTTTCTTT
-	-	TRBJ1-2	TRBV19	CASSMGAVLSNYGYTF	TGTGCCAGTAGTATGGGGGCGGTGCTTTCTAACTATGGCTACACCTTC
-	TRBD1	TRBJ2-3	TRBV5-1	CASSLGAKQGASTDTQYF	TGCGCCAGCAGCTTGGGGGCTAAGCAGGGGGCTAGCACAGATACGCAGTATTTT
-	-	TRBJ1-2	TRBV4-1	CASTGQARAYGYTF	TGCGCCAGCACAGGACAAGCCAGAGCCTATGGCTACACCTTC
few	TRBD2	TRBJ2-3	TRBV6-5	CASSKSGGFTDTQYF	TGTGCCAGCAGTAAAAGCGGGGGTTTCACAGATACGCAGTATTTT
-	-	TRBJ2-3	TRBV7-8	CASSSTKTDTPGDTQYF	TGTGCCAGCAGCTCCACTAAAACGGACACCCCGGGCGATACGCAGTATTTT
-	-	TRBJ2-6	TRBV19	CASSISVGANVLTF	TGTGCCAGTAGTATCTCAGTAGGGGCCAACGTCCTGACTTTC
once	TRBD2	TRBJ2-3	TRBV9	CASSPRGGGADTQYF	TGTGCCAGCAGCCCCCGGGGCGGGGGAGCAGATACGCAGTATTTT
-	-	TRBJ2-2	TRBV27	CASSVGGGTGELFF	TGTGCCAGCAGCGTAGGGGGGGGCACCGGGGAGCTGTTTTTT
-	TRBD1	TRBJ2-5	TRBV5-6	CASSFDRGQTQYF	TGTGCCAGCAGCTTTGACAGGGGACAGACCCAGTACTTC